This entry lists 20 T cell receptor beta chains sequenced from one sample in a study of T cells in Graves' hyperthyroidism and ophthalmopathy. RNA transcripts served as the template for amplifying TCR beta CDR3 regions. The TCR CDR3 was amplified in a first-round RT-PCR using the HTBI primer set. A single record per CDR3 protein comes from TCRdb applying MiXCR to the multiplex PCR reads. The sample has 280,000 or so distinct CDR3 sequences; over 12% are singletons. The sequencing input was blood. The receptor set was obtained from a woman in her forties or fifties with Graves' hyperthyroidism that later progressed to Graves' ophthalmopathy.

About this clonotype itself: A much larger clone differs from this one at a single base, so this may be a read error. The CDR3 sequence: CASSLYLGQAGQRHTEAFF. CDR3 DNA: TGTGCCAGCAGCCTCTACCTCGGACAGGCGGGACAACGGCACACTGAAGCTTTCTTT. The V call is TRBV14, the J call TRBJ1-1, with 7 bases that match TRBD1. V was pared by 4 bases and J by 3 bases, with 20 bases of the junction left unmatched. Per germline, CDR1 SGHDN and CDR2 FVKESK. CDR3 length: 19 residues.

This clonotype has a count of ten or more. The rearrangement links TRBV3-1 to TRBJ2-3, with no clear D. The V gene's germline CDR1 is LGHDT and CDR2 YNNKEL (reference sequence). Trimming cost V 2 bases and J 0 bases, with 12 bases left between them. The CDR3 extends over 16 amino acids. DNA of the CDR3: TGTGCCAGCAGCCAACGTGGGGAAACTAGCACAGATACGCAGTATTTT. Translation: CASSQRGETSTDTQYF.

This clonotype has at least ten counts. The chain employs TRBV3-1 and TRBJ1-3; possibly TRBD1 for D (5 bases). V lost 3 bases and J 1 base, leaving 13 bases between the germline ends. In germline, CDR1 is LGHDT, CDR2 YNNKEL (reference sequence). The CDR3 runs 16 residues. CDR3 amino acids: CASSQIGTVSGNTIYF. CDR3 DNA sequence: TGTGCCAGCAGCCAGATAGGGACCGTATCTGGAAACACCATATATTTT.

This clonotype has ten or more counts. The gene calls are TRBV9 and TRBJ2-1; D might be TRBD2 (7 bases). The CDR3 has 15 residues. The V gene lost 0 bases and the J gene lost 4 bases, with 11 bases spanning the gap. Looked up from germline, CDR1 is SGDLS and CDR2 is YYNGEE. The CDR3 is CASSVGGGGYNEQFF. The CDR3 DNA sequence: TGTGCCAGCAGCGTAGGAGGGGGGGGTTACAATGAGCAGTTCTTC.

This clonotype was seen repeatedly, ten times or more. This rearrangement joins TRBV20-1 to TRBJ2-7; 10 bases are a match to TRBD2. V lost 0 bases, J lost 4 bases, and 15 bases stayed unmatched. Per germline, CDR1 DFQATT and CDR2 SNEGSKA (reference sequence). The CDR3 has 18 residues. The CDR3 DNA follows: TGCAGTGCTAGAGATCAGTCGCCCCGGGTACTAGCGGGGTACGAGCAGTACTTC. It yields the protein CSARDQSPRVLAGYEQYF.

In regard to this clonotype: This may arise from a read error, as a much more abundant clone is one base away. V is TRBV28 and J is TRBJ2-7, with unresolved D. Germline lookup yields CDR1 MDHEN and CDR2 SYDVKM. Trimming took off 5 bases at V and 5 bases at J, with 13 bases between the two ends. The CDR3 extends over 13 amino acids. CDR3 nucleotide sequence: TGTGCCAGCAGTCCCCCAATCAGCCACGAGCAGTACTTC. Encoded protein: CASSPPISHEQYF.

V and J are TRBV2 and TRBJ1-6; the D gene is possibly TRBD1 (5 bases). This CDR3 contains 15 residues. Trimming took off 7 bases at V and 10 bases at J, with 20 bases between the two ends. Germline lookup yields CDR1 SNHLY and CDR2 FYNNEI. The CDR3 protein is CASKGGEGLGSPLHF. The CDR3 coding sequence is TGTGCCAGCAAGGGTGGCGAGGGGTTAGGGTCACCCCTCCACTTT.

The chain recombines TRBV20-1 with TRBJ1-1; D gene unclear. The germline V gene has CDR1 DFQATT and CDR2 SNEGSKA (reference sequence). The CDR3 spans 14 residues. V lost 3 bases to trimming and J lost 0 bases, with 11 bases between them. CDR3: CSASVDGLNTEAFF. The DNA of the CDR3 is TGCAGTGCTAGTGTAGACGGTTTGAACACTGAAGCTTTCTTT.

This clonotype showed up many times. This sequence joins TRBV20-1 and TRBJ1-2; D remains ambiguous. Per germline, CDR1 DFQATT and CDR2 SNEGSKA (reference sequence). The ends were cut back, 0 bases at V and 4 bases at J, with 15 bases in the middle. The CDR3 is made up of 15 amino acids. CDR3 nucleotide sequence: TGCAGTGCTAGAGATCCAGGAGAAGAGATCTATGGCTACACCTTC. Amino acid sequence: CSARDPGEEIYGYTF.

V and J are TRBV30 and TRBJ2-1, with D perhaps TRBD1 (6 bases). V was shortened by 2 bases and J by 5 bases, with 10 bases between the two germline ends. The CDR3 length is 13 residues. Germline V gene sequence: CDR1 GTSNPN, CDR2 SVGIG (reference sequence). The CDR3 nucleotides are TGTGCCTGGAGTTGGGGGCGGGACAATGAGCAGTTCTTC. This gives the protein CAWSWGRDNEQFF.

The table lists this clonotype with a few counts. The J gene is TRBJ2-7, the V gene TRBV6-1; 8 bases match TRBD2. V dropped 10 bases and J dropped 4; count of bases not matched to a gene: 12. The CDR3 sequence is 14 residues long. CDR1 and CDR2 (germline): MNHNS, SASEGT. CDR3 in amino acids: CANRKLAGLYEQYF. The DNA for the CDR3 is TGTGCCAACAGGAAGCTAGCGGGTCTATACGAGCAGTACTTC.

The chain combines TRBV27 with TRBJ1-1, with D perhaps TRBD1 (5 bases). Looked up from germline, CDR1 is MNHEY and CDR2 is SMNVEV (reference sequence). The CDR3 sequence is 14 residues long. V was shortened by 1 base and J by 8 bases, with 14 bases between the two germline ends. CDR3 in amino acids: CASSLFTGEGEAFF. The CDR3 nucleotides read TGTGCCAGCAGTTTATTCACGGGGGAGGGAGAAGCTTTCTTT.

This clonotype was recorded at least ten times. The genes are TRBV2 and TRBJ2-7; D is undetermined. The CDR3 runs 14 residues. V was clipped by 6 bases and J by 3 bases, with 15 bases between them. The germline CDR1 and CDR2 sequences are SNHLY and FYNNEI. CDR3: CASRTDLVGYEQYF. In nucleotides, the CDR3 is TGTGCCAGCAGAACAGATCTCGTGGGCTACGAGCAGTACTTC. Complete variable domain (other parts from reference TRBV2 and TRBJ2-7): EPEVTQTPSHQVTQMGQEVILRCVPISNHLYFYWYRQILGQKVEFLVSFYNNEISEKSEIFDDQFSVERPDGSNFTLKIRSTKLEDSAMYFCASRTDLVGYEQYFGPGTRLTVT.

This clonotype was seen only a few times. V usage is TRBV20-1 and J usage is TRBJ1-2, with a possible D match to TRBD1 (5 bases). Germline V gene sequence: CDR1 DFQATT, CDR2 SNEGSKA (reference sequence). Trimming stripped 0 bases from V and 2 bases from J, with 13 bases between. This CDR3 spans 15 amino acids. The CDR3 DNA follows: TGCAGTGCTAGAGATGCAGGGAATACCAACTATGGCTACACCTTC. It yields the protein CSARDAGNTNYGYTF.

The chain links TRBV14 to TRBJ1-1; no clear D gene. The CDR3 has 14 amino acids. Germline CDR1 SGHDN, CDR2 FVKESK. The ends were cut back, 3 bases at V and 0 bases at J, with 8 bases in the middle. CDR3 DNA sequence: TGTGCCAGCAGCCAGCAACTCGTGAACACTGAAGCTTTCTTT. It yields the protein CASSQQLVNTEAFF.

The chain recombines TRBV5-1 with TRBJ1-4; maybe TRBD1 (6 bases). Looked up from germline, CDR1 is SGHRS and CDR2 is YFSETQ. V lost 1 base and J 6 bases, leaving 13 bases between the germline ends. The CDR3 contains 15 residues. CDR3 in DNA: TGCGCCAGCAGCTTGACAGGGACTAGAGATGAAAAACTGTTTTTT. It yields the protein CASSLTGTRDEKLFF.

This clonotype was observed many times. This sequence joins TRBV9 and TRBJ1-1; 7 nucleotides align to TRBD1. The CDR3 covers 14 residues. V was pared by 0 bases and J by 4 bases, with 3 bases of the junction left unmatched. The germline V gene has CDR1 SGDLS and CDR2 YYNGEE. CDR3 loop: CASSVADRVTEAFF. The CDR3 bases are TGTGCCAGCAGCGTAGCTGACAGGGTCACTGAAGCTTTCTTT.

This clonotype was found a few times. The chain links TRBV6-5 to TRBJ1-2; the match to TRBD1 covers 9 bases. The CDR3 is 16 amino acids. The V and J ends lost 0 bases and 3 bases, in that order; junction bases with no gene match: 5. The germline V gene has CDR1 MNHEY and CDR2 SVGAGI. The CDR3 sequence is CASSYSGQGIYYGYTF. The CDR3 DNA reads TGTGCCAGCAGTTACTCCGGACAGGGGATTTACTATGGCTACACCTTC.

This clonotype was found many times. The chain recombines TRBV5-1 with TRBJ2-3, with 11 nucleotides matching TRBD2. Trimming at V came to 7 bases and at J to 5 bases, leaving 6 bases not matched to a gene. The germline V gene encodes CDR1 SGHRS and CDR2 YFSETQ. There are 14 residues in the CDR3. In DNA form, the CDR3 reads TGCGCCAGCGGACTGGGACTAGCGGAAGATACGCAGTATTTT. Translating gives CASGLGLAEDTQYF.

The rearrangement joins TRBV19 to TRBJ2-7, with TRBD1 identical over 7 bases. V shed 8 bases, J shed 0 bases, and the junction held 10 bases outside the gene matches. Germline V gene lookup returns CDR1 LNHDA and CDR2 SQIVND (reference sequence). The CDR3 loop spans 15 amino acids. The CDR3 reads CASRYWDSSSYEQYF. Here the CDR3 DNA reads TGTGCCAGTCGATACTGGGACAGCTCCTCCTACGAGCAGTACTTC.